These 14 T cell receptor beta chains came from one sample sequenced in a study of blood T cell repertoires in COVID-19 (TCRdb year 2020). The receptor library was made with the immunoSEQ multiplex PCR assay. The clones in this table, taken by TCRdb from immuneACCESS, are in-frame only. Not every clone is retained; where verified, under half of the shortfall comes from an unresolved V gene, and the cause of the rest is unknown. Present in this sample are about 180,000 clones, 80% to 90% of which were seen just once. The ten largest clones capture over 2.5% of the sample. Material for sequencing was peripheral blood. These receptors all stem from a man in his 60s with acute or convalescent COVID-19.

This clone has just one count. The V gene is TRBV4-2, the J gene TRBJ2-1; 11 bases fit TRBD2. Germline V gene data show CDR1 as LGHNA and CDR2 as YNFKEQ. V gave up 4 bases and J gave up 10 bases; unmatched junction bases: 12. The CDR3 consists of 16 residues. CDR3 sequence reads: CASSRQLAGDLWEQFF. CDR3 coding DNA: TGTGCCAGCAGCCGCCAACTAGCGGGAGATTTGTGGGAGCAGTTCTTC.

The chain links TRBV15 to TRBJ2-1; D is possibly TRBD1 (6 bases). V lost 0 bases, J lost 8 bases, and 8 bases lay in between. Germline CDR1 LNHNV, CDR2 YYDKDF (reference sequence). CDR3 size: 13 residues. The CDR3: CATSREQGHEQFF. The CDR3 DNA reads TGTGCCACCAGCAGAGAACAGGGTCATGAGCAGTTCTTC.

The chain is built from TRBV5-1 and TRBJ2-3, with 11 bases fitting TRBD2. CDR3 length: 15 residues. Germline V gives CDR1 SGHRS, CDR2 YFSETQ. V trimming: 3 bases; J trimming: 1 base; junction bases outside the gene matches: 1. This CDR3 is CASSSTSGGTDTQYF. The CDR3 region has the DNA TGCGCCAGCAGCTCGACTAGCGGGGGCACAGATACGCAGTATTTT.

Concerning this clone itself: Other DNA sequences in the sample encode the same CDR3. The rearrangement uses TRBV7-8 and TRBJ2-2; weak D call: TRBD1 (5 bases). Deletions cut 5 bases from V and 1 base from J, with 11 bases between. Germline V CDR1 and CDR2: SGHVS, FQNEAQ. This CDR3 is built from 15 residues. CDR3 sequence: CASSPTGQNTGELFF. The CDR3 bases are TGTGCCAGCAGCCCCACCGGACAGAACACCGGGGAGCTGTTTTTT.

CDR3 in DNA: TGTGCCAGCAGTCGGGGGGGGGACGGAAGAAAGAACACTGAAGCTTTCTTT. It is translated as CASSRGGDGRKNTEAFF. The rearrangement joins TRBV6-6 to TRBJ1-1, with TRBD1 as a possible D gene (5 bases). The V end lost 5 bases, the J end lost 1 base, and 20 bases lay between the germline ends. Germline CDR1 MNHNY, CDR2 SVGAGI (reference sequence). The CDR3 loop spans 17 amino acids.

This chain joins TRBV4-3 and TRBJ1-1; no clear D gene. Germline-derived CDR1 and CDR2 are LGHNA and YSLEER. CDR3 length: 13 amino acids. V lost 5 bases and J 2 bases, leaving 9 bases between the germline ends. The CDR3 DNA sequence: TGCGCCAGCAGCGCACAGTCAAACACTGAAGCTTTCTTT. Translating gives CASSAQSNTEAFF.

V gene TRBV7-2 combines with J gene TRBJ2-3; tentative D call: TRBD2 (6 bases). CDR3 size: 16 residues. CDR1 and CDR2 from the germline V gene are SGHTA and FQGNSA. V was clipped by 3 bases and J by 2 bases, with 15 bases between them. Here the CDR3 DNA reads TGTGCCAGCAGCTTGGGGACTCCCAGAGACACAGATACGCAGTATTTT. It encodes CASSLGTPRDTDTQYF. The full variable domain, rest sourced from reference TRBV7-2 and TRBJ2-3, is GAGVSQSPSNKVTEKGKDVELRCDPISGHTALYWYRQSLGQGLEFLIYFQGNSAPDKSGLPSDRFSAERTGGSVSTLTIQRTQQEDSAVYLCASSLGTPRDTDTQYFGPGTRLTVL.

V gene TRBV7-9 combines with J gene TRBJ2-1; 7 nucleotides match TRBD2. Germline V CDR1 and CDR2: SEHNR, FQNEAQ (reference sequence). Trimming took 11 bases from V and 0 from J; bases not matched to a gene: 7. CDR3 length: 14 residues. The CDR3 DNA reads TGTGCCGGAGAGCGCGGGAGCTCCTACAATGAGCAGTTCTTC. Translating it yields CAGERGSSYNEQFF.

V is TRBV20-1 and J is TRBJ1-2, with D unclear. The CDR3 length is 10 residues. The germline V and J ends were trimmed by 0 bases and 6 bases, with 2 bases remaining between them. CDR1 is DFQATT and CDR2 is SNEGSKA in the germline V gene (reference sequence). CDR3 residues: CSARDNGYTF. CDR3 coding DNA: TGCAGTGCTAGAGATAATGGCTACACCTTC.

The chain links TRBV28 to TRBJ2-3, with TRBD2 identical over 10 bases. V lost 5 bases to trimming and J lost 1 base; unmatched junction nucleotides: 3. Germline V lookup: CDR1 MDHEN, CDR2 SYDVKM. The CDR3 runs to 15 residues. CDR3 sequence: CASSIGTSGTDTQYF. CDR3 coding DNA: TGTGCCAGCAGTATTGGGACTAGCGGCACAGATACGCAGTATTTT.

The J gene is TRBJ2-7, the V gene TRBV5-4, with 7 bases lining up with TRBD2. Germline loops: CDR1 SGHNT, CDR2 YYREEE (reference sequence). V lost 5 bases, J lost 5 bases, and 10 bases stayed unmatched. CDR3 length: 14 residues. Written as DNA, the CDR3 is TGTGCCAGCAGGCCCCAGGGAGGGTCCCACGAGCAGTACTTC. Its protein is CASRPQGGSHEQYF.

The chain joins TRBV7-2 to TRBJ2-5; 9 bases fit TRBD2. Per germline, CDR1 SGHTA and CDR2 FQGNSA. The CDR3 consists of 15 residues. The trim removed 1 base at V and 2 bases at J, leaving 2 bases unmatched. CDR3 sequence (DNA): TGTGCCAGCAGCTTAGGGGCGGGAGGGCAAGAGACCCAGTACTTC. Its translation is CASSLGAGGQETQYF.

The V gene is TRBV28, the J gene TRBJ2-4; 10 bases fit TRBD2. Trimming took 8 bases from V and 1 from J; bases not matched to a gene: 8. CDR3 length: 16 amino acids. Germline V gene data show CDR1 as MDHEN and CDR2 as SYDVKM. CDR3 sequence reads: CASGIRTSGAKNIQYF. The DNA for the CDR3 is TGTGCCAGCGGAATACGGACTAGCGGTGCCAAAAACATTCAGTACTTC.

The chain carries TRBV5-1 and TRBJ2-3, with 10 nucleotides matching TRBD1. CDR1 is SGHRS, CDR2 YFSETQ, per germline. J gave up 3 bases and V 1 base, and 5 bases lay outside the gene matches. This CDR3 has 16 amino acids. The DNA of the CDR3 is TGCGCCAGCAGCTTGCGTCCGGGACAGGGGACAGATACGCAGTATTTT. This encodes CASSLRPGQGTDTQYF. The entire variable domain, with the rest obtained from reference TRBV5-1 and TRBJ2-3, is as follows: KAGVTQTPRYLIKTRGQQVTLSCSPISGHRSVSWYQQTPGQGLQFLFEYFSETQRNKGNFPGRFSGRQFSNSRSEMNVSTLELGDSALYLCASSLRPGQGTDTQYFGPGTRLTVL.